A single sample gave rise to the 19 T cell receptor beta chains below, sequenced in a study of shared clonotypes between healthy human individuals. Method: immunoSEQ multiplex PCR; TCRdb's copy keeps in-frame clones and lacks some. The sample lists more than 1.2 million clones; just under 99% were seen once. The sequenced sample was naive CD4+ T cells sorted from blood. Regarding subset: CD45RA+ positively selected. These receptors were taken from a man younger than 40 in good health.

About this clone itself: Additional DNA sequences in this sample encode the identical CDR3. The V gene is TRBV29-1, the J gene TRBJ2-3; D is perhaps TRBD1 or TRBD2 (5 bases each). The length of the CDR3 is 13 residues. Germline CDR1 SQVTM, CDR2 ANQGSEA. V gave up 6 bases and J gave up 0 bases, with 10 bases separating them. The CDR3 loop reads CSVRGRSTDTQYF. For the CDR3, the DNA is TGCAGCGTGAGGGGCAGGAGCACAGATACGCAGTATTTT.

The chain is built from TRBV10-3 and TRBJ2-7; 8 bases fit TRBD1. The CDR3 length is 13 residues. Germline CDR1 reads ENHRY; CDR2 reads SYGVKD. Losses at the gene ends were 2 bases for V and 5 bases for J; bases not matched to a gene: 2. As DNA, the CDR3 is TGTGCCATCAGTGAGACACAGGGGGACGAGCAGTACTTC. Encoded protein: CAISETQGDEQYF.

DNA of the CDR3: TGTGCCAGCTCACCTCTCCCCGGTGGGGCTAGCAGGGGCACCGGGGAGCTGTTTTTT. Encoded protein: CASSPLPGGASRGTGELFF. The chain links TRBV18 to TRBJ2-2; D is possibly TRBD1 (6 bases). The CDR3 extends over 19 amino acids. Germline lookup yields CDR1 KGHSH and CDR2 LQKENI. Trimming stripped 3 bases from V and 4 bases from J, with 24 bases between.

The V gene is TRBV7-6, the J gene TRBJ2-1; TRBD2 is a possible D gene (5 bases). The CDR3 is made up of 15 amino acids. V gave up 3 bases and J gave up 4 bases, with 13 bases separating them. Germline V gene sequence: CDR1 SGHVS, CDR2 FNYEAQ. The chain's CDR3 is CASSFDPGSYNEQFF. The CDR3 DNA follows: TGTGCCAGCAGCTTCGATCCGGGGAGTTACAATGAGCAGTTCTTC.

This clone has a single count. The sample carries other DNA sequences with the same CDR3. The V and J genes are TRBV7-9 and TRBJ1-1, with TRBD1 as a possible D gene (5 bases). This CDR3 spans 13 amino acids. Trimming removed 6 bases at V and 0 bases at J, with 8 bases between. Germline V gene lookup returns CDR1 SEHNR and CDR2 FQNEAQ (reference sequence). The DNA for the CDR3 is TGTGCCAGCAGTCTGACAGTGAACACTGAAGCTTTCTTT. This encodes CASSLTVNTEAFF.

The rearrangement links TRBV18 to TRBJ2-1, with unresolved D. Trimming pared 0 bases from V and 13 bases from J, leaving 10 bases between. Germline V gene lookup returns CDR1 KGHSH and CDR2 LQKENI. The CDR3 runs 12 residues. The DNA of the CDR3 is TGTGCCAGCTCACCACCCGGTAGGCTACAGTTCTTC. Protein sequence: CASSPPGRLQFF.

The rearrangement joins TRBV27 to TRBJ2-7; tentatively, D is TRBD2 (5 bases). V lost 3 bases to trimming and J lost 3 bases, with 9 bases between them. CDR1 MNHEY and CDR2 SMNVEV come from the germline V gene (reference sequence). This CDR3 region has 13 residues. CDR3 bases: TGTGCCAGCAGTTTTCGGGGTTACTACGAGCAGTACTTC. Its translation is CASSFRGYYEQYF.

This chain uses TRBV15 with TRBJ1-2, with D uncertain. CDR1 and CDR2 from the germline V gene are LNHNV and YYDKDF (reference sequence). The V and J ends lost 4 bases and 3 bases respectively, with 18 bases between them. The CDR3 covers 16 residues. CDR3 residues: CATSTYPEGKDYGYTF. The CDR3 DNA reads as TGTGCCACCAGCACGTACCCTGAGGGTAAGGACTATGGCTACACCTTC.

This chain links TRBV7-8 with TRBJ2-4; no reliable D call. V lost 0 bases and J 6 bases, leaving 12 bases between the germline ends. Germline values: CDR1 SGHVS, CDR2 FQNEAQ. The CDR3 spans 15 residues. The CDR3 DNA sequence: TGTGCCAGCAGCTTAGCCCGGGTCTCGGGAAACATTCAGTACTTC. Its protein product is CASSLARVSGNIQYF.

This rearrangement joins TRBV29-1 to TRBJ1-2, with 7 positions matching TRBD1. The germline V gene has CDR1 SQVTM and CDR2 ANQGSEA. Trimming took 7 bases from V and 7 from J; bases not matched to a gene: 12. The CDR3 extends over 13 amino acids. The chain's CDR3 is CSADDRVVGGYTF. For the CDR3, the DNA is TGCAGCGCAGACGACAGGGTGGTCGGTGGCTACACCTTC.

The rearrangement links TRBV5-1 to TRBJ2-7; TRBD1 matches at 7 bases. Germline assignment: CDR1 SGHRS and CDR2 YFSETQ. After removal of 2 bases from V and 5 bases from J, the junction contained 10 bases not matched to a gene. The CDR3 spans 15 residues. CDR3 protein: CASSFGRVGGDEQYF. The CDR3 DNA is TGCGCCAGCAGCTTTGGACGGGTAGGGGGCGACGAGCAGTACTTC.

The chain uses TRBV15 and TRBJ2-7; 7 bases match TRBD2. Losses at the gene ends were 0 bases for V and 1 base for J; bases not matched to a gene: 9. Germline V CDR1 and CDR2: LNHNV, YYDKDF (reference sequence). This CDR3 contains 17 residues. The CDR3 spells CATSRDRMTGRSYEQYF. CDR3 nucleotides: TGTGCCACCAGCAGAGACAGGATGACCGGGAGGTCCTACGAGCAGTACTTC. Together with reference TRBV15 and TRBJ2-7, the CDR3 gives the full variable domain: DAMVIQNPRYQVTQFGKPVTLSCSQTLNHNVMYWYQQKSSQAPKLLFHYYDKDFNNEADTPDNFQSRRPNTSFCFLDIRSPGLGDTAMYLCATSRDRMTGRSYEQYFGPGTRLTVT.

This chain links TRBV4-1 with TRBJ2-7; a possible D gene is TRBD2 (6 bases). This CDR3 comprises 17 residues. The germline V gene encodes CDR1 MGHRA and CDR2 YSYEKL. Trimming took 2 bases from V and 6 from J, leaving 23 bases between them. DNA for the CDR3: TGCGCCAGCAGCCAATTTCCGGCGGGGACCCGCTTTGTCGAGCAGTACTTC. This encodes CASSQFPAGTRFVEQYF.

The table lists this clone with a count of one. This chain connects TRBV18 to TRBJ2-2; 9 bases agree with TRBD1. The CDR3 is 15 residues long. After removal of 3 bases from V and 4 bases from J, the junction contained 3 bases not matched to a gene. Germline lookup yields CDR1 KGHSH and CDR2 LQKENI. The CDR3 spells CASSPVTGGTGELFF. The DNA of the CDR3 is TGTGCCAGCTCACCTGTGACAGGGGGCACCGGGGAGCTGTTTTTT.

The J gene is TRBJ2-5, the V gene TRBV15; D is perhaps TRBD2 (7 bases). Trimming took off 8 bases at V and 5 bases at J, with 18 bases between the two ends. Germline V CDR1 and CDR2: LNHNV, YYDKDF (reference sequence). The length of the CDR3 is 14 residues. Here the CDR3 reads CATGSRGRTETQYF. DNA for the CDR3: TGTGCCACCGGGTCGCGGGGGCGCACGGAGACCCAGTACTTC.

This clone was picked up a small number of times. The chain employs TRBV9 and TRBJ1-1; D is uncertain. The CDR3 runs to 12 residues. CDR1 is SGDLS and CDR2 is YYNGEE in the germline V gene. V dropped 0 bases and J dropped 4 bases, with 4 bases sitting between them. The CDR3: CASSVGFTEAFF. The CDR3 DNA is TGTGCCAGCAGCGTAGGTTTCACTGAAGCTTTCTTT.

This clone was picked up one time. This chain uses TRBV5-1 with TRBJ2-4; D is perhaps TRBD1 or TRBD2 (6 bases each). The CDR3 runs to 17 residues. Trimming removed 6 bases from V and 6 bases from J, with 25 bases in between. The germline gives CDR1 SGHRS, CDR2 YFSETQ. The CDR3: CASTPVATGRGGNIQYF. The CDR3 DNA follows: TGCGCCAGCACCCCGGTAGCGACAGGCCGGGGAGGAAACATTCAGTACTTC.

The chain couples TRBV23-1 to TRBJ2-1, with D unresolved. TRBV23-1 is noted as an ORF with a role that remains uncertain. V was cut by 0 bases and J by 0 bases, with 15 bases left in between. CDR3 size: 18 residues. The CDR3 reads CASSQSRPHVLSYNEQFF. As DNA, the CDR3 is TGCGCCAGCAGTCAATCGCGGCCCCACGTACTCTCCTACAATGAGCAGTTCTTC.

The chain has TRBV29-1 and TRBJ2-3; tentative D call: TRBD2 (5 bases). The V end lost 4 bases, the J end lost 5 bases, and 13 bases lay between the germline ends. The CDR3 spans 13 residues. Germline CDR1 is SQVTM and CDR2 is ANQGSEA. The CDR3 nucleotides read TGCAGCGTTGGAGAGACGAGGGTAGATACGCAGTATTTT. Its translation is CSVGETRVDTQYF.